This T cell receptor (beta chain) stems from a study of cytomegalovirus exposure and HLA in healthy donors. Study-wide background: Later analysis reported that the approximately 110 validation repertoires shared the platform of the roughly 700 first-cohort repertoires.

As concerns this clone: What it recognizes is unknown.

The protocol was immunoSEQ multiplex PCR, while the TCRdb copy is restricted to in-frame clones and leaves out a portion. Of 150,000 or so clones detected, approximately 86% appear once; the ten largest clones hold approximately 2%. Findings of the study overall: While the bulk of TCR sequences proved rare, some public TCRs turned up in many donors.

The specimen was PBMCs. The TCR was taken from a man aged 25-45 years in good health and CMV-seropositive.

CDR3 coding DNA: TGTGCCAGTAGTTCGCCCGGGACAGTCTCCTACGAGCAGTACTTC. This gives the protein CASSSPGTVSYEQYF. The chain carries TRBV19 and TRBJ2-7, with TRBD1 matching 7 bases. With 5 bases clipped from V and 0 bases from J, the junction kept 7 bases outside the gene matches. The CDR3 sequence is 15 residues long. Germline V gene lookup returns CDR1 LNHDA and CDR2 SQIVND (reference sequence).